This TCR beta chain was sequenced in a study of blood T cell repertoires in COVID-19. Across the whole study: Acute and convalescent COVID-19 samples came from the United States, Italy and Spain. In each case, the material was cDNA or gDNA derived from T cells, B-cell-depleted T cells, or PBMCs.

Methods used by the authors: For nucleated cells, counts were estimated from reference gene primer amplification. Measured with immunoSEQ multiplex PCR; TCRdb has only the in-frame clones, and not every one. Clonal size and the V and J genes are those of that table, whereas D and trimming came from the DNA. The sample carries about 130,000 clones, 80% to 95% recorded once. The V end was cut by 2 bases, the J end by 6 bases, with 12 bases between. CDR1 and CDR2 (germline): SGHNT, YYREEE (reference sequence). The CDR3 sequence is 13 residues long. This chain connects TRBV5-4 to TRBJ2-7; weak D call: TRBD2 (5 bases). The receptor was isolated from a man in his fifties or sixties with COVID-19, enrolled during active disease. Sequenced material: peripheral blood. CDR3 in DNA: TGTGCCAGCAGCTTTAGGCTAGGAGGCGAGCAGTACTTC. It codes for CASSFRLGGEQYF. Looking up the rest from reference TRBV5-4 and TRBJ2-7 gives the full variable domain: ETGVTQSPTHLIKTRGQQVTLRCSSQSGHNTVSWYQQALGQGPQFIFQYYREEENGRGNFPPRFSGLQFPNYSSELNVNALELDDSALYLCASSFRLGGEQYFGPGTRLTVT.